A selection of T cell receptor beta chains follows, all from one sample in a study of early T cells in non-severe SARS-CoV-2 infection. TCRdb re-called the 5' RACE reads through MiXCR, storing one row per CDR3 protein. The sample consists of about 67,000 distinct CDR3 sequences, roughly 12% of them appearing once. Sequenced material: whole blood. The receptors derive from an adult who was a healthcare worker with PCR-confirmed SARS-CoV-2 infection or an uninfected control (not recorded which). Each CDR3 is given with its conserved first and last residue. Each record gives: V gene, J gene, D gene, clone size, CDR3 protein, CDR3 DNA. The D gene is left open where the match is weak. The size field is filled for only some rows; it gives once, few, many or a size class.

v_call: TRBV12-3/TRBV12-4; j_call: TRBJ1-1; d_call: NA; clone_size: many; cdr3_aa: CASRFATGTEAFF; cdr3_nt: TGTGCCAGCAGATTTGCTACAGGGACTGAAGCTTTCTTT
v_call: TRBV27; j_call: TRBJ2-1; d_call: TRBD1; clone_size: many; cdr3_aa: CASSSQGVDSYNEQFF; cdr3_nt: TGTGCCAGCAGTTCCCAGGGGGTAGACTCCTACAATGAGCAGTTCTTC
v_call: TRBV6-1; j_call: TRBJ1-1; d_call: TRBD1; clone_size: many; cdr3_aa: CASSLTGVTEAFF; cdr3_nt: TGTGCCAGCAGCTTAACAGGGGTCACTGAAGCTTTCTTT
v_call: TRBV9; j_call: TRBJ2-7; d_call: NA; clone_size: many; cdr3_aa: CASSVDAGPSNYEQYF; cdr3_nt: TGTGCCAGCAGCGTAGACGCAGGGCCCTCTAATTACGAGCAGTACTTC
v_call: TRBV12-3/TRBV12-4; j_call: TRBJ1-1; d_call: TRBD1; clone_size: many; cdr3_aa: CASSPGQGMNTEAFF; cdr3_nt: TGTGCCAGCAGCCCGGGACAGGGGATGAACACTGAAGCTTTCTTT
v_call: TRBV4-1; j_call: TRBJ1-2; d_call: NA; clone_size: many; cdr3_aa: CASSQDNGNGYTF; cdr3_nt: TGCGCCAGCAGCCAAGATAATGGCAATGGCTACACCTTC
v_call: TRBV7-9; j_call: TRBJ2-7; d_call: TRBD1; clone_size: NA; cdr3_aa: CASSLAGTGGEQYF; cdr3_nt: TGTGCCAGCAGCTTAGCCGGGACAGGGGGTGAGCAGTACTTC
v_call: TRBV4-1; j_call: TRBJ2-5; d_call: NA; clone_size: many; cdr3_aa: CASSQDPGNQETQYF; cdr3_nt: TGCGCCAGCAGCCAAGATCCAGGAAACCAAGAGACCCAGTACTTC
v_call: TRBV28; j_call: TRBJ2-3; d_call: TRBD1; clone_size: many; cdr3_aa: CATNDREESTDTQYF; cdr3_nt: TGTGCCACCAACGACAGGGAAGAAAGCACAGATACGCAGTATTTT
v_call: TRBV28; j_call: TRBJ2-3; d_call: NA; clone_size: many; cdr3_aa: CASSWADTQYF; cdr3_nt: TGTGCCAGCAGTTGGGCAGATACGCAGTATTTT
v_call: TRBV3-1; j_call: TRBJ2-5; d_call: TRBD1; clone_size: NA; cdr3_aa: CASSQDLDRGETQYF; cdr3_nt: TGTGCCAGCAGCCAAGATCTGGACAGGGGTGAGACCCAGTACTTC
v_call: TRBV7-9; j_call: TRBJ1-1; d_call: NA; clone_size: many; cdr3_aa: CASSSLLGLAEAFF; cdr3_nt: TGTGCCAGCAGCTCCCTGCTAGGTCTGGCTGAAGCTTTCTTT
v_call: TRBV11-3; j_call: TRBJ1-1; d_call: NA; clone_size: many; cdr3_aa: CASSTGGGTEAFF; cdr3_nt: TGTGCCAGCAGCACGGGAGGAGGCACTGAAGCTTTCTTT
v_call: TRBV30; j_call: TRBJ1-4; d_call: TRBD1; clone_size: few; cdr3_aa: CAWSAKQGVAEKLFF; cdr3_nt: TGTGCCTGGAGTGCTAAACAGGGGGTGGCAGAAAAACTGTTTTTT
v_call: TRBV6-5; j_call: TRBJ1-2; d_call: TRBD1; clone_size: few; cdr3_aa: CASSFTGTGGYGYTF; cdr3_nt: TGTGCCAGCAGTTTCACCGGGACAGGGGGCTATGGCTACACCTTC
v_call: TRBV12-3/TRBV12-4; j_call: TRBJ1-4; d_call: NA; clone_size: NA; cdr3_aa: CASTLGDGKLFF; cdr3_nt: TGTGCCAGCACCCTAGGGGATGGAAAACTGTTTTTT
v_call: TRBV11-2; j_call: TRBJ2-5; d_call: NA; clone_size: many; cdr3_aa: CASSQDRSQETQYF; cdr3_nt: TGTGCCAGCAGCCAAGACAGGAGTCAAGAGACCCAGTACTTC
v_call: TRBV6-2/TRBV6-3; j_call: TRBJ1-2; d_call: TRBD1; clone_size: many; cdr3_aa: CASKRGTGATYGYTF; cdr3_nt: TGTGCCAGCAAAAGAGGGACAGGGGCAACCTATGGCTACACCTTC
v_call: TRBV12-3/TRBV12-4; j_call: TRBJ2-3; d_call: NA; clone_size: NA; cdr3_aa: CASTLGVMSTDTQYF; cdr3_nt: TGTGCCAGCACCTTAGGGGTGATGAGCACAGATACGCAGTATTTT
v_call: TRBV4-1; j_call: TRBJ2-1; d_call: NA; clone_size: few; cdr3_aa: CASSQVNEQFF; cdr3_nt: TGCGCCAGCAGCCAAGTAAATGAGCAGTTCTTC
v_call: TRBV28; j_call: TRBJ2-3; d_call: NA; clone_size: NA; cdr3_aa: CATRRVDTQYF; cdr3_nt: TGTGCCACACGGAGGGTAGATACGCAGTATTTT
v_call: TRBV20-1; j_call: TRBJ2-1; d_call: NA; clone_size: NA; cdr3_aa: CSARDQRGLSYNEQFF; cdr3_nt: TGCAGTGCTAGAGACCAGAGGGGGTTGTCCTACAATGAGCAGTTCTTC
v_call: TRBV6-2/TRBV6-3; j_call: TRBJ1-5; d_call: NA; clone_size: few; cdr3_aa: CANSLYEVRRQPQHF; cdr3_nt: TGTGCCAACAGCCTGTATGAGGTTCGTCGTCAGCCCCAGCATTTT
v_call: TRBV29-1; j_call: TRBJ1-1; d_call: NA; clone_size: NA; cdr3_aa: CSVRGRYTEAFF; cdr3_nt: TGCAGCGTTCGAGGAAGGTACACTGAAGCTTTCTTT
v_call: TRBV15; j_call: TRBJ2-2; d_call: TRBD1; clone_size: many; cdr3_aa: CATSRGLGQGNTGELFF; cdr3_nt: TGTGCCACCAGCAGGGGCCTCGGACAGGGCAACACCGGGGAGCTGTTTTTT
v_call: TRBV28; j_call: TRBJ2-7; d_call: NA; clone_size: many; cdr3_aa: CASSPRALLDEQYF; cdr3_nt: TGTGCCAGCAGTCCCCGGGCCCTTCTCGACGAGCAGTACTTC
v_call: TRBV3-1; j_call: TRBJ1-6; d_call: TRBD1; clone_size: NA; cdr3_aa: CASSWGQGTGSPLHF; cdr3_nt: TGTGCCAGCAGCTGGGGACAGGGAACGGGTTCACCCCTCCACTTT
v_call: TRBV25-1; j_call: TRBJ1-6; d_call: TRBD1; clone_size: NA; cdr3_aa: CASRTGGDNSPLHF; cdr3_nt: TGTGCCAGCAGAACAGGGGGCGATAATTCACCCCTCCACTTT
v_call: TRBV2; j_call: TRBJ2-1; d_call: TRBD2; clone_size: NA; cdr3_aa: CASSLGTSGGYEQFF; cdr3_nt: TGTGCCAGCAGTTTAGGGACTAGCGGGGGATATGAGCAGTTCTTC
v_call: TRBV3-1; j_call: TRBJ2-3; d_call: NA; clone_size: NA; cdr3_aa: CASSQDRDTQYF; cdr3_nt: TGTGCCAGCAGCCAAGATAGGGATACGCAGTATTTT
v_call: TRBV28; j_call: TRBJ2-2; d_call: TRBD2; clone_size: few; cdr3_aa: CASSRSSGDTGELFF; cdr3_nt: TGTGCCAGCAGTAGGTCTAGCGGTGACACCGGGGAGCTGTTTTTT